The 5 T cell receptor beta chains listed next were all sequenced from one sample in a study of OX40 agonist ivuxolimab in advanced cancers. Using immunoSEQ multiplex PCR, the repertoire was profiled, and TCRdb retains in-frame clones only, with some absent. The sample records 55,000 to 85,000 clones, roughly nine tenths being singletons. This specimen was CD4+ or CD8+ T cells sorted from blood, taken in a trial of the OX40 agonist ivuxolimab. These receptors all stem from an adult with an advanced solid tumor such as melanoma, head and neck, liver or kidney cancer.

The chain uses TRBV5-6 and TRBJ2-2; 7 nucleotides line up with TRBD1. This CDR3 has 15 amino acids. With 4 bases clipped from V and 3 bases from J, the junction kept 6 bases outside the gene matches. Germline CDR1 is SGHDT and CDR2 is YYEEEE. DNA of the CDR3: TGTGCCAGCAGCCCCGGACAGGTGGACACCGGGGAGCTGTTTTTT. It specifies CASSPGQVDTGELFF.

There are a few counts of this clone. CDR3 in amino acids: CASSLDTVSYEQYF. In DNA form, the CDR3 reads TGCGCCAGCAGCTTGGATACTGTTTCCTACGAGCAGTACTTC. The chain links TRBV5-1 to TRBJ2-7; no clear D gene. Trimming pared 0 bases from V and 1 base from J, leaving 8 bases between. Germline V gene lookup returns CDR1 SGHRS and CDR2 YFSETQ. This CDR3 comprises 14 residues.

V and J are TRBV30 and TRBJ2-5, with 8 positions matching TRBD2. After removal of 2 bases from V and 5 bases from J, the junction contained 10 bases not matched to a gene. The CDR3 extends over 15 amino acids. CDR1 and CDR2 (germline): GTSNPN, SVGIG (reference sequence). CDR3 DNA: TGTGCCTGGAGTTTACTAGCGGCCCTGCGGGAGACCCAGTACTTC. It codes for CAWSLLAALRETQYF. The variable domain in full, with the rest retrieved from reference TRBV30 and TRBJ2-5, is SQTIHQWPATLVQPVGSPLSLECTVEGTSNPNLYWYRQAAGRGLQLLFYSVGIGQISSEVPQNLSASRPQDRQFILSSKKLLLSDSGFYLCAWSLLAALRETQYFGPGTRLLVL.

This clone appeared once. The J gene is TRBJ2-2, the V gene TRBV29-1; D could derive from TRBD1 or TRBD2 (5 bases each). This CDR3 is built from 15 residues. With 3 bases removed from V and 0 bases from J, the gap between germline ends came to 11 bases. The V gene's germline CDR1 is SQVTM and CDR2 ANQGSEA. CDR3 loop: CSVEGTAANTGELFF. In nucleotides, the CDR3 is TGCAGCGTTGAGGGGACGGCCGCGAACACCGGGGAGCTGTTTTTT.

The rearrangement joins TRBV28 to TRBJ2-3, with 8 bases that match TRBD2. Germline CDR1 is MDHEN and CDR2 is SYDVKM. CDR3 length equals 15 residues. After removal of 2 bases from V and 1 base from J, the junction contained 2 bases not matched to a gene. CDR3 protein: CASSLLTSGTDTQYF. The DNA for the CDR3 is TGTGCCAGCAGTTTACTGACTAGCGGCACAGATACGCAGTATTTT.